The 27 T cell receptor beta chains presented below share a single source sample, sequenced in a study of blood T cell repertoires in COVID-19. Assay: immunoSEQ multiplex PCR; the TCRdb copy retains only in-frame clones and omits some. Of roughly 70,000 clones listed, roughly 75% were seen once; the top ten hold 9.7%. Sequenced: peripheral blood. These receptors came from a human donor in a cohort sampled during active COVID-19.

Only one count was recorded for this clone. The chain has TRBV25-1 and TRBJ2-7, with TRBD2 identical over 9 bases. This CDR3 comprises 15 residues. The J segment lost 4 bases and the V segment lost 6 bases, leaving 10 bases of the junction unmatched. The germline gives CDR1 MGHDK, CDR2 SYGVNS. Written as DNA, the CDR3 is TGTGCCAGCAGCCTTTCTGGCGGGAGGGCTTACGAGCAGTACTTC. Its translation: CASSLSGGRAYEQYF.

This sequence joins TRBV7-2 and TRBJ1-2, with D maybe TRBD1 (5 bases). The CDR3 is made up of 14 amino acids. Trimming removed 5 bases from V and 4 bases from J, with 14 bases in between. Germline loops: CDR1 SGHTA, CDR2 FQGNSA. CDR3 residues: CASSREGLSYGYTF. The DNA of the CDR3 is TGTGCCAGCAGCAGAGAGGGACTCAGCTATGGCTACACCTTC.

CDR3 protein: CASSLDRGNYEQYF. The CDR3 DNA sequence: TGCGCCAGCAGCTTGGATCGGGGGAACTACGAGCAGTACTTC. The V gene is TRBV5-1, the J gene TRBJ2-7; a weak D match, TRBD2 (6 bases). Germline CDR1 is SGHRS and CDR2 is YFSETQ. The CDR3 covers 14 residues. V lost 0 bases to trimming and J lost 3 bases, with 10 bases between them.

The J gene is TRBJ1-5, the V gene TRBV3-1 (or the pseudogene TRBV3-2); the D gene is possibly TRBD1 (6 bases). There are 14 residues in the CDR3. Trimming took 4 bases from V and 6 from J, leaving 13 bases between them. Looked up from germline, CDR1 is LGHDT and CDR2 is YNNKEL (reference sequence). CDR3 loop: CASSRGGAGQPQHF. CDR3 DNA: TGTGCCAGCAGCCGTGGGGGGGCGGGTCAGCCCCAGCATTTT.

The chain employs TRBV3-1 (or the pseudogene TRBV3-2) and TRBJ2-7; D not resolved. Germline loops: CDR1 LGHDT, CDR2 YNNKEL (reference sequence). V was cut by 0 bases and J by 3 bases, with 3 bases left in between. The length of the CDR3 is 12 residues. DNA of the CDR3: TGTGCCAGCAGCCAAGAGAGCTACGAGCAGTACTTC. Translation gives CASSQESYEQYF.

The genes are TRBV28 and TRBJ2-7, with 15 nucleotides matching TRBD2. Germline trimming cut 6 bases from V and 2 bases from J; bases unmatched to any gene: 5. Germline lookup yields CDR1 MDHEN and CDR2 SYDVKM. This CDR3 is 16 amino acids long. The DNA of the CDR3 is TGTGCCAGCAGCCGGACTAGCGGGAGGGAAACCTACGAGCAGTACTTC. This translates into CASSRTSGRETYEQYF.

The chain joins TRBV9 to TRBJ2-1, with a tentative D call TRBD1 (5 bases). The CDR3 totals 16 residues. The ends were cut back, 2 bases at V and 0 bases at J, with 12 bases in the middle. CDR1 SGDLS and CDR2 YYNGEE come from the germline V gene. Here the CDR3 reads CASSVSLRGSYNEQFF. For the CDR3, the DNA is TGTGCCAGCAGCGTCTCTCTAAGGGGCTCCTACAATGAGCAGTTCTTC.

The chain combines TRBV5-4 with TRBJ2-3, with 8 bases lining up with TRBD1. The CDR3 loop spans 15 amino acids. J lost 2 bases, V lost 6 bases, and 8 bases had no gene match. CDR1 is SGHNT, CDR2 YYREEE, per germline (reference sequence). The CDR3 protein is CASTYGTGFTDTQYF. Written as DNA, the CDR3 is TGTGCCAGCACTTACGGGACAGGATTCACAGATACGCAGTATTTT.

The J gene is TRBJ1-2, the V gene TRBV9, with 9 bases fitting TRBD1. Germline-derived CDR1 and CDR2 are SGDLS and YYNGEE. The CDR3 spans 14 residues. The trim removed 2 bases at V and 4 bases at J, leaving 3 bases unmatched. The chain's CDR3 is CASSVDRGGYGYTF. CDR3 in DNA: TGTGCCAGCAGCGTGGACAGGGGTGGCTATGGCTACACCTTC.

CDR3 sequence reads: CAIQDIRMYGYTF. CDR3 bases: TGTGCCATTCAAGACATCAGAATGTATGGCTACACCTTC. V and J are TRBV28 and TRBJ1-2; D is undetermined. CDR3 length equals 13 residues. Per the germline V gene, CDR1 is MDHEN and CDR2 is SYDVKM. V was trimmed by 10 bases and J by 5 bases, leaving 17 bases between them.

The rearrangement links TRBV9 to TRBJ2-5; 10 bases fit TRBD1. Per germline, CDR1 SGDLS and CDR2 YYNGEE. The ends lost 4 bases at V and 6 bases at J; junction bases unmatched: 6. This CDR3 spans 14 amino acids. CDR3 region: CASSSGQGVKTQYF. The DNA for the CDR3 is TGTGCCAGCAGCTCCGGACAGGGGGTGAAGACCCAGTACTTC.

This clone occurred a few times. The chain uses TRBV2 and TRBJ1-1; 8 bases are a match to TRBD1. The germline V gene encodes CDR1 SNHLY and CDR2 FYNNEI. Trimming at V came to 8 bases and at J to 1 base, leaving 9 bases not matched to a gene. The CDR3 spans 15 residues. The CDR3 sequence: CASQLRQGKNTEAFF. CDR3 bases: TGTGCCAGCCAGCTACGACAGGGGAAGAACACTGAAGCTTTCTTT.

J is TRBJ1-2 and V is TRBV19; TRBD1 is a possible D gene (5 bases). The CDR3 length is 15 residues. Germline-derived CDR1 and CDR2 are LNHDA and SQIVND (reference sequence). Trimming removed 4 bases at V and 0 bases at J, with 12 bases between. In DNA, the CDR3 is TGTGCCAGTAGTACTCGACAGAGAGCTAACTATGGCTACACCTTC. It is translated as CASSTRQRANYGYTF.

This chain uses TRBV7-2 with TRBJ2-1, with D possibly TRBD2 on 7 matching bases. The V and J ends lost 0 bases and 0 bases respectively, with 12 bases between them. The germline gives CDR1 SGHTA, CDR2 FQGNSA. This CDR3 is built from 17 residues. The CDR3 DNA sequence: TGTGCCAGCAGCTTAGCCGGCGGGGGCAGCTCCTACAATGAGCAGTTCTTC. Protein sequence: CASSLAGGGSSYNEQFF.

The gene calls are TRBV4-3 and TRBJ1-5, with a possible D match to TRBD1 (5 bases). This CDR3 spans 15 amino acids. Trimming stripped 0 bases from V and 7 bases from J, with 13 bases between. Looked up from germline, CDR1 is LGHNA and CDR2 is YSLEER. Written as DNA, the CDR3 is TGCGCCAGCAGCCAAGATTTCGGGGGAAGCCAGCCCCAGCATTTT. Encoded protein: CASSQDFGGSQPQHF.

This clone was seen only a few times. The chain joins TRBV30 to TRBJ2-7; D remains unclear. The V and J ends lost 3 bases and 0 bases respectively, with 9 bases between them. Germline V lookup: CDR1 GTSNPN, CDR2 SVGIG (reference sequence). This CDR3 is 13 amino acids long. The CDR3 DNA reads TGTGCCTGGAGACAGCTTAGCTCCTACGAGCAGTACTTC. It is translated as CAWRQLSSYEQYF.

V is TRBV5-1 and J is TRBJ2-5, with D tentatively TRBD2 (6 bases). This CDR3 is built from 14 residues. CDR1 is SGHRS and CDR2 is YFSETQ in the germline V gene. Trimming pared 6 bases from V and 2 bases from J, leaving 14 bases between. The CDR3 region has the DNA TGCGCCAGCATGCGGGACTCGCAACAAGAGACCCAGTACTTC. This gives the protein CASMRDSQQETQYF.

V usage is TRBV9 and J usage is TRBJ1-2, with unresolved D. The ends were cut back, 3 bases at V and 0 bases at J, with 15 bases in the middle. This CDR3 contains 16 residues. Germline V CDR1 and CDR2: SGDLS, YYNGEE. The CDR3 DNA follows: TGTGCCAGCAGCGCTTACTCGGGATTGCCTAACTATGGCTACACCTTC. Translation: CASSAYSGLPNYGYTF.

The V and J genes are TRBV7-8 and TRBJ2-7; D perhaps matches TRBD2 (6 bases). The CDR3 is 15 residues long. The germline V and J ends were trimmed by 5 bases and 2 bases, with 16 bases remaining between them. CDR1 is SGHVS, CDR2 FQNEAQ, per germline. This chain's CDR3 is CASSLRDSGPYEQYF. The CDR3 DNA reads as TGTGCCAGCAGCCTCAGAGATAGCGGACCCTACGAGCAGTACTTC.

The chain is built from TRBV7-8 and TRBJ2-1; 8 bases match TRBD2. The CDR3 is made up of 17 amino acids. CDR1 SGHVS and CDR2 FQNEAQ come from the germline V gene. Trimming took 1 base from V and 3 from J; bases not matched to a gene: 8. DNA for the CDR3: TGTGCCAGCAGCTTAGTCGGAGCGGGAGTTATCTACAATGAGCAGTTCTTC. As protein: CASSLVGAGVIYNEQFF.

This rearrangement joins TRBV7-2 to TRBJ1-5; D gene uncertain. The CDR3 runs 15 residues. The ends were cut back, 1 base at V and 7 bases at J, with 14 bases in the middle. CDR1 and CDR2 from the germline V gene are SGHTA and FQGNSA. CDR3 coding DNA: TGTGCCAGCAGCTTAGTTAGCGCGGCCGAACAGCCCCAGCATTTT. Its translation: CASSLVSAAEQPQHF.

V gene TRBV7-3 combines with J gene TRBJ2-2; D is unresolved. The germline CDR1 and CDR2 sequences are SGHTA and FQGTGA. V dropped 4 bases and J dropped 4 bases, with 4 bases sitting between them. The CDR3 contains 12 residues. CDR3 bases: TGTGCCAGCAGCTCCCGCACCGGGGAGCTGTTTTTT. Its protein product is CASSSRTGELFF.

The CDR3 loop reads CASTPRRRQGKQAQQYF. Written as DNA, the CDR3 is TGTGCCAGCACCCCAAGACGTAGGCAGGGGAAACAGGCGCAACAGTACTTC. J is TRBJ2-7 and V is TRBV14; TRBD1 might be the D (6 bases). Trimming took off 7 bases at V and 10 bases at J, with 32 bases between the two ends. Per the germline V gene, CDR1 is SGHDN and CDR2 is FVKESK. CDR3 length: 17 residues.

The rearrangement joins TRBV28 to TRBJ2-7; 9 nucleotides align to TRBD2. The V segment lost 3 bases and the J segment 5 bases; nucleotides outside the gene matches: 2. The CDR3 spans 13 residues. Germline V gene lookup returns CDR1 MDHEN and CDR2 SYDVKM. In nucleotides, the CDR3 is TGTGCCAGCAGTTTGCAGCGGGAGGACGAGCAGTACTTC. Translation: CASSLQREDEQYF.

The chain uses TRBV28 and TRBJ2-6, with 10 bases matching TRBD2. Germline V CDR1 and CDR2: MDHEN, SYDVKM. V lost 6 bases and J lost 2; bases outside the gene matches: 10. This CDR3 region has 18 residues. CDR3 sequence reads: CASRSLLAGETGANVLTF. CDR3 coding DNA: TGTGCCAGCAGATCCCTCCTAGCGGGAGAGACTGGGGCCAACGTCCTGACTTTC.

V and J are TRBV5-1 and TRBJ1-4, with 9 bases lining up with TRBD1. Germline assignment: CDR1 SGHRS and CDR2 YFSETQ. J lost 8 bases, V lost 0 bases, and 5 bases had no gene match. This CDR3 has 15 residues. For the CDR3, the DNA is TGCGCCAGCAGCTTGGGGGACAGGGAAGGGGAAAAACTGTTTTTT. This translates into CASSLGDREGEKLFF.

The V call is TRBV28, the J call TRBJ2-2; 12 nucleotides agree with TRBD2. V trimming: 6 bases; J trimming: 6 bases; junction bases outside the gene matches: 8. Germline CDR1 and CDR2: MDHEN and SYDVKM. CDR3 size: 16 residues. CDR3 sequence reads: CASSNLAGGGSGELFF. The CDR3, as DNA: TGTGCCAGCAGCAACCTAGCGGGAGGGGGCTCCGGGGAGCTGTTTTTT.